This T cell receptor beta chain originates from a study of T cell responses to AZD1222 COVID-19 vaccine (dated by TCRdb to about 2021). With regard to the full study: A total of roughly 240 trial participants underwent TCR sequencing, of whom some 210 received two doses of AZD1222 and about 25 received two doses of the MenACWY control vaccine. Enrollment into the trials was organized by age into subgroups of 18-55, 56-69 and 70-plus years, and those subgroups contained roughly 160, 29 and 62 TCR-sequenced participants, respectively. Study-wide conclusions, independent of this receptor: CD4 TCRs associated with the vaccine covered the entire spike protein, and the dominant responses were in regions 160-218 and 743-854. The 56-69-year group was small, and its depth increase did not reach significance, likely because of low power. Conclusions about previously exposed vaccinees were limited because only six or seven AZD1222 recipients were SARS-CoV-2 seropositive at baseline. Nearly half of unique spike-specific TCRs reportedly recognized epitopes outside regions mutated in the B.1.351 and B.1.1.7 variants. Most participants were white British and females outnumbered males, and the authors suggested that clonal diversity may have been underestimated. No day 14 peak-response samples were available, so repertoires were characterized only after the peak T cell response. A significant rise in spike-specific TCR breadth and depth was observed after two AZD1222 doses relative to day 0 and relative to MenACWY recipients.

The germline V gene provides CDR1 SGHRS and CDR2 YFSETQ. The CDR3 spans 13 residues, from the cysteine through the phenylalanine. Left in the record is the CDR3 DNA by itself, 39 bases read in frame from the first base. V lost 2 bases and J lost 7 bases; the stretch between them is 13 bases long. The CDR3 regions of human TCRbeta chains were analyzed by immunosequencing. In the authors' own workflow: Repertoire TCRs were checked for matches against a reference library of SARS-CoV-2-specific TCRs that had been generated using the MIRA antigen-specificity platform. Breadth was defined as the fraction of unique TCRs that were SARS-CoV-2-associated. Depth was defined as the fraction of total T cells that were SARS-CoV-2-associated. Using the MIRA data, each spike-specific TCR was mapped to the spike region that the TCR reacts to and placed in a CD4 or CD8 class. Log10-transformed breadth and depth values were compared by one-way ANOVA with Sidak's multiple comparisons tests. TCRdb holds this immuneACCESS table with in-frame rearrangements only. Some clones are missing; in checked studies, unresolved V genes explain under half, and the rest has no known cause. V and J calls and clone size come straight from that table; D and trimming were deduced from the DNA. Here the sample has around 130,000 clones; about 88% occur a single time. The ten largest clones represent roughly 3.1% of the sample.

The time point label for this specimen denotes: about 28 days (+/-7) after the second vaccine dose. Because spike-specific TCR depth and breadth did not differ between the two schedules, AZD1222 recipients who got a second dose at roughly 4 weeks were pooled with those who got a second dose at roughly 12 weeks. The vaccinee samples were drawn from two UK trials, COV001 and COV002, one of which was a single-blind randomized controlled phase 2/3 trial testing AZD1222 (ChAdOx1 nCoV-19) in healthy adults. For TCRbeta chain sequencing, PBMC samples were collected from trial participants at day 0 and at day 28 after the second dose. On this clone itself: Its antigen is not yet known. Per-base qualities were not stored, and no clone one base away is much larger.

The receptor's source is an adult who received the AZD1222 COVID-19 vaccine. Sequenced material: peripheral blood, taken 28 days after the second AZD1222 dose. The V gene is TRBV5-1 and the J gene is TRBJ2-7, with the D gene uncertain. CDR3 protein: CASSFGSSGEQYF. The nucleotide sequence reads TGCGCCAGCAGCTTTGGGTCGTCTGGGGAGCAGTACTTC.